Listed here are 16 T cell receptor beta chains from one sample, sequenced in a study of OX40 agonist ivuxolimab in advanced cancers. The assay was immunoSEQ multiplex PCR, and TCRdb's table has in-frame clones only and misses some. The data hold tens of thousands of clones, with under 90% observed a single time. The sequences come from CD4+ or CD8+ T cells sorted from blood, collected in a trial of the OX40 agonist ivuxolimab. The receptors derive from an adult with an advanced solid tumor such as melanoma, head and neck, liver or kidney cancer.

The chain links TRBV7-2 to TRBJ1-2; TRBD1 might be the D (5 bases). CDR1 and CDR2 (germline): SGHTA, FQGNSA. Trimming pared 1 base from V and 3 bases from J, leaving 12 bases between. This CDR3 spans 15 amino acids. CDR3 loop: CASSLVGGKDYGYTF. The CDR3 DNA follows: TGTGCCAGCAGCTTAGTTGGGGGGAAGGACTATGGCTACACCTTC.

The chain is built from TRBV25-1 and TRBJ2-3, with D unclear. Germline lookup yields CDR1 MGHDK and CDR2 SYGVNS. The CDR3 loop spans 15 amino acids. Trimming stripped 6 bases from V and 2 bases from J, with 15 bases between. CDR3 sequence (DNA): TGTGCCAGCAGCGCCGAACGTCCAGCCACAGATACGCAGTATTTT. It yields the protein CASSAERPATDTQYF.

About this clone: A much larger clone differs by one base, so this may be a read error. The chain joins TRBV11-3 to TRBJ2-1, with D possibly TRBD2 on 6 matching bases. Germline CDR1 is SGHNT and CDR2 is YENEEA. The CDR3 consists of 14 residues. CDR3 bases: TGTGCCAGCAGCTTACTAGCGTCCCACAATGAACAGTTCTTC. Amino acid sequence: CASSLLASHNEQFF.

The chain recombines TRBV2 with TRBJ2-7, with D perhaps TRBD2 (6 bases). V was pared by 3 bases and J by 4 bases, with 16 bases between. CDR3 length equals 15 residues. Germline V gene data show CDR1 as SNHLY and CDR2 as FYNNEI. The CDR3 coding sequence is TGTGCCAGCAGTGATATGGGAGGTGCAACGTACGAGCAGTACTTC. It codes for CASSDMGGATYEQYF. The full variable domain, completed using reference TRBV2 and TRBJ2-7, is EPEVTQTPSHQVTQMGQEVILRCVPISNHLYFYWYRQILGQKVEFLVSFYNNEISEKSEIFDDQFSVERPDGSNFTLKIRSTKLEDSAMYFCASSDMGGATYEQYFGPGTRLTVT.

The rearrangement uses TRBV9 and TRBJ2-1, with D possibly being TRBD1 (5 bases). The V end was cut by 0 bases, the J end by 0 bases, with 10 bases between. Germline V gene lookup returns CDR1 SGDLS and CDR2 YYNGEE. This CDR3 has 16 residues. CDR3 protein: CASSVGGAVSYNEQFF. The CDR3 DNA reads TGTGCCAGCAGCGTAGGTGGGGCGGTCTCCTACAATGAGCAGTTCTTC.

This clone was counted once. V and J are TRBV10-3 and TRBJ2-1; D ambiguous. Germline V lookup: CDR1 ENHRY, CDR2 SYGVKD. V was shortened by 6 bases and J by 9 bases, with 9 bases between the two germline ends. The CDR3 has 11 amino acids. CDR3 in DNA: TGTGCCATCAGAGGGAATTTTGAGCAGTTCTTC. It is translated as CAIRGNFEQFF.

The chain combines TRBV28 with TRBJ2-7, with unresolved D. This CDR3 region has 13 residues. With 3 bases removed from V and 0 bases from J, the gap between germline ends came to 6 bases. Looked up from germline, CDR1 is MDHEN and CDR2 is SYDVKM. The CDR3 reads CASSLGSSYEQYF. In DNA, the CDR3 is TGTGCCAGCAGTTTGGGCAGCTCCTACGAGCAGTACTTC.

The rearrangement joins TRBV20-1 to TRBJ2-7; 8 bases fit TRBD2. V was pared by 6 bases and J by 3 bases, with 1 base of the junction left unmatched. The CDR3 contains 11 residues. CDR1 DFQATT and CDR2 SNEGSKA come from the germline V gene (reference sequence). The CDR3 loop is CSAAGDYEQYF. For the CDR3, the DNA is TGCAGTGCAGCGGGGGACTACGAGCAGTACTTC.

This chain links TRBV13 with TRBJ2-5; 7 nucleotides align to TRBD2. From germline, CDR1 is PRHDT and CDR2 FYEKMQ (reference sequence). Trimming removed 5 bases from V and 4 bases from J; junction bases left unmatched: 10. The CDR3 consists of 15 residues. The CDR3 loop is CASSLGLEIGETQYF. CDR3 coding DNA: TGTGCCAGCAGCCTTGGACTAGAGATCGGAGAGACCCAGTACTTC.

The chain combines TRBV29-1 with TRBJ2-3, with 10 bases identical to TRBD2. Germline loops: CDR1 SQVTM, CDR2 ANQGSEA. Germline trimming cut 4 bases from V and 0 bases from J; bases unmatched to any gene: 4. The CDR3 contains 15 residues. The CDR3 region is CSVAGTSDSTDTQYF. The CDR3 DNA reads as TGCAGCGTTGCCGGGACTAGCGACAGCACAGATACGCAGTATTTT.

The chain recombines TRBV7-6 with TRBJ1-1; no clear D gene. This CDR3 region has 9 residues. The ends were cut back, 5 bases at V and 8 bases at J, with 3 bases in the middle. The germline V gene encodes CDR1 SGHVS and CDR2 FNYEAQ. CDR3 in amino acids: CASSTEAFF. DNA for the CDR3: TGTGCCAGCAGCACCGAAGCTTTCTTT.

The chain employs TRBV5-1 and TRBJ1-2, with a possible D match to TRBD1 (6 bases). V was cut by 4 bases and J by 1 base, with 23 bases left in between. The CDR3 has 18 residues. Germline values: CDR1 SGHRS, CDR2 YFSETQ. CDR3: CASSPMSLGKGDNYGYTF. DNA of the CDR3: TGCGCCAGCAGCCCTATGTCCCTCGGGAAGGGGGATAACTATGGCTACACCTTC.

In DNA form, the CDR3 reads TGTGCCATCAGTGCGGACAGGGAATACCAAGAGACCCAGTACTTC. The encoded protein is CAISADREYQETQYF. The chain recombines TRBV10-3 with TRBJ2-5; 8 nucleotides match TRBD1. Germline assignment: CDR1 ENHRY and CDR2 SYGVKD. The CDR3 spans 15 residues. J lost 0 bases, V lost 4 bases, and 4 bases had no gene match.

The chain combines TRBV28 with TRBJ2-7, with D perhaps matching TRBD2 (5 bases). V lost 4 bases and J lost 5, with 6 bases in between. Germline CDR1 and CDR2: MDHEN and SYDVKM. CDR3 length: 11 amino acids. The DNA for the CDR3 is TGTGCCAGCAGTTACGGGAACGAGCAGTACGTC. This translates into CASSYGNEQYV.

The chain carries TRBV28 and TRBJ2-5; possibly TRBD1 for D (6 bases). The CDR3 runs to 15 residues. Germline CDR1 and CDR2: MDHEN and SYDVKM. The ends were cut back, 1 base at V and 3 bases at J, with 12 bases in the middle. CDR3 protein: CASSLSRRGKETQYF. In DNA, the CDR3 is TGTGCCAGCAGTTTATCTCGCAGGGGTAAAGAGACCCAGTACTTC.

This clone appeared a single time. The J gene is TRBJ2-5, the V gene TRBV5-6; D may be TRBD2 (5 bases). Trimming left V 4 bases short and J 1 base short, with 11 bases between. From germline, CDR1 is SGHDT and CDR2 YYEEEE. The CDR3 totals 14 residues. The CDR3: CASSQERIQETQYF. The DNA for the CDR3 is TGTGCCAGCAGCCAGGAGCGGATCCAAGAGACCCAGTACTTC.